This record covers a single T cell receptor (beta chain). The data were obtained in a study of blood T cell repertoires in COVID-19. Overall study: PBMCs, B-cell-depleted T cells, or T cells provided the cDNA or gDNA that made up the material.

The V and J ends lost 3 bases and 4 bases respectively, with 16 bases between them. The CDR3 covers 15 residues. Per germline, CDR1 LGHNA and CDR2 YNFKEQ. Clinical history as reported by participants underpinned cohort assignment. Original processing notes: Amplifying reference gene primers gave estimates of nucleated cell counts. The assay was immunoSEQ multiplex PCR, and TCRdb's table has in-frame clones only and misses some. The V and J calls and the clone size are those of that table, but D and trimming were determined from the DNA. The table has 350,000 to 450,000 clones, about 90% seen once; the top ten hold about 1.7%.

This receptor was obtained from a woman under 40 who had recovered from COVID-19. The J gene is TRBJ2-7, the V gene TRBV4-2; maybe TRBD2 (6 bases). What was sequenced was PBMCs or T cells enriched from blood (not recorded which). The CDR3 DNA reads as TGTGCCAGCAGCCATCGACCGGAGGGCACTTACGAGCAGTACTTC. It is translated as CASSHRPEGTYEQYF.